The present T cell receptor beta chain was sequenced within a study of breast tumors, draining lymph nodes, adjacent tissues. TCRdb reprocessed the multiplex PCR reads with MiXCR, giving one entry per CDR3 protein. The sample has some 130,000 distinct CDR3 sequences, 20% seen once. Germline CDR1 is MNHNS and CDR2 is SASEGT. The CDR3 is 13 residues long. V was cut by 5 bases and J by 8 bases, with 13 bases left in between. The lymph nodes were axillary draining lymph nodes from breast cancer patients. This clonotype was picked up many times. Its target is unknown. Study-wide results and caveats: Tumor T cell lymph node origin was a supported hypothesis, not proven. Most tumor T cells seemingly derive from lymph node, then expand in tumor. Tumor and nontumor repertoires were significantly more similar in luminal-like than in basal-like breast cancer. Tumors had less TCR diversity than lymph nodes, more than nontumor tissue.

This sequence was found in a female donor with breast cancer. Some clones in this sample may be carry-over from other donors' samples. This sequence joins TRBV6-1 and TRBJ2-1; TRBD2 is a possible D gene (5 bases). Sequencing was done on a sample of axillary lymph node tissue. Written as DNA, the CDR3 is TGTGCCAGCAGTTGGACTGGTCTCGATGAGCAGTTCTTC. This sequence encodes CASSWTGLDEQFF.